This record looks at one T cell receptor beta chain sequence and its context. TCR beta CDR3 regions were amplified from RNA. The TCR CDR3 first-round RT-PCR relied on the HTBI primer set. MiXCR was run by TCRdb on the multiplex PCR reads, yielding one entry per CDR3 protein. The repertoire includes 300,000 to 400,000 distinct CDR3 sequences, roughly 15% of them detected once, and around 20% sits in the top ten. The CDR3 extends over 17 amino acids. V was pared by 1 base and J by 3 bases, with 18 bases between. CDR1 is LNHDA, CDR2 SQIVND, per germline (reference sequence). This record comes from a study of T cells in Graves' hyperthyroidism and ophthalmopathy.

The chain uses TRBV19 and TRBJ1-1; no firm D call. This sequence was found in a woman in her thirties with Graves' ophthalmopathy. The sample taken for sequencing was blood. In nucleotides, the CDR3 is TGTGCCAGTAGTATAGGCGGAGCTTCCTTTTTTTACACTGAAGCTTTCTTT. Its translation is CASSIGGASFFYTEAFF. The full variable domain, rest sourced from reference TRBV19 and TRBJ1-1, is DGGITQSPKYLFRKEGQNVTLSCEQNLNHDAMYWYRQDPGQGLRLIYYSQIVNDFQKGDIAEGYSVSREKKESFPLTVTSAQKNPTAFYLCASSIGGASFFYTEAFFGQGTRLTVV.